The 14 T cell receptor beta chains below were found in one sample sequenced in a study of blood T cells in healthy people across ages (dated by TCRdb to the mid-2010s). Library construction relied on 5' RACE. The sequencing machine was an Illumina HiSeq 2500. The second PCR ran for about 7 to 11 cycles and used a J-beta primer mix along with a sample-barcoded 5' primer. TCRdb cleaned the public reads at Q25 with fastp, built clones with MiXCR and kept in-frame beta chains. Each record represents a unique CDR3 protein, reported with the most common genes and DNA among its rows. This sample holds approximately 960,000 distinct CDR3 sequences; just under 30% were observed only once. 10% of the sample comes from the top ten. These sequences were also reported in another study, on T cells of mothers and their children.

Sequenced material: blood. The receptor set was obtained from a woman in her 40s in good health.

The chain links TRBV20-1 to TRBJ1-2; D is uncertain. V was shortened by 0 bases and J by 3 bases, with 14 bases between the two germline ends. CDR3 length: 15 residues. CDR1 DFQATT and CDR2 SNEGSKA come from the germline V gene (reference sequence). CDR3 in amino acids: CSARDPARLHYGYTF. Written as DNA, the CDR3 is TGCAGTGCTAGAGATCCTGCCAGGCTTCACTATGGCTACACCTTC.

The V gene is TRBV7-2, the J gene TRBJ2-1; 11 bases line up with TRBD2. Trimming cost V 6 bases and J 4 bases; bases outside gene matches: 5. The germline V gene encodes CDR1 SGHTA and CDR2 FQGNSA. The CDR3 is made up of 15 amino acids. In nucleotides, the CDR3 is TGTGCCAGCAGGGCAAGACTAGCGGGGTACAATGAGCAGTTCTTC. Protein product: CASRARLAGYNEQFF.

This clonotype came up a few times. A much more abundant neighbour one base away suggests this may be a read error. The V gene is TRBV15, the J gene TRBJ1-4, with D uncertain. This CDR3 has 15 residues. Germline assignment: CDR1 LNHNV and CDR2 YYDKDF (reference sequence). In DNA form, the CDR3 reads TGTGCCACCAGCAGAGGAGGTTTAGCTAATGAAAAACGGTTTTTT. This gives the protein CATSRGGLANEKRFF.

The chain recombines TRBV4-3 with TRBJ2-7; 10 bases line up with TRBD2. This CDR3 contains 14 residues. CDR1 is LGHNA, CDR2 YSLEER, per germline. V lost 9 bases and J lost 3; bases outside the gene matches: 8. CDR3 in DNA: TGCGCCAGTCCAAGGGCTAGCGGGGGCTACGAGCAGTACTTC. Protein product: CASPRASGGYEQYF.

This clonotype was counted only a few times. The V and J genes are TRBV7-6 and TRBJ1-3; D not certain. The V and J ends lost 2 bases and 1 base respectively, with 15 bases between them. CDR1 and CDR2 (germline): SGHVS, FNYEAQ. This CDR3 spans 17 amino acids. CDR3 sequence reads: CASSLFSWAQSGNTIYF. The CDR3 DNA reads as TGTGCCAGCAGCTTATTTTCCTGGGCACAGTCTGGAAACACCATATATTTT. The entire variable domain, with the rest obtained from reference TRBV7-6 and TRBJ1-3, is as follows: GAGVSQSPRYKVTKRGQDVALRCDPISGHVSLYWYRQALGQGPEFLTYFNYEAQQDKSGLPNDRFSAERPEGSISTLTIQRTEQRDSAMYRCASSLFSWAQSGNTIYFGEGSWLTVV.

The V and J genes are TRBV20-1 and TRBJ2-3; TRBD2 agrees at 15 bases. V was pared by 6 bases and J by 2 bases, with 9 bases of the junction left unmatched. The CDR3 sequence is 17 residues long. Germline CDR1 DFQATT, CDR2 SNEGSKA (reference sequence). In DNA, the CDR3 is TGCAGTGCAGCGGGACTAGCGGGGGGAATATCCACAGATACGCAGTATTTT. As protein: CSAAGLAGGISTDTQYF.

The table lists this clonotype with a few counts. The genes are TRBV18 and TRBJ1-5, with unresolved D. CDR3 length equals 17 residues. Between the trimmed V and J ends, which lost 6 bases and 0 bases, there was a span of 18 bases. Germline CDR1 KGHSH, CDR2 LQKENI. The DNA for the CDR3 is TGTGCCAGCTCCTCGTCCGTGCCGGTGAATAGCAATCAGCCCCAGCATTTT. Its protein is CASSSSVPVNSNQPQHF.

The CDR3 region is CASRWFSSYYGYTF. In DNA form, the CDR3 reads TGTGCCAGCCGCTGGTTTTCTTCTTACTATGGCTACACCTTC. V and J are TRBV28 and TRBJ1-2; D is ambiguous. V lost 8 bases and J lost 3, with 16 bases in between. Germline CDR1 reads MDHEN; CDR2 reads SYDVKM. This CDR3 has 14 amino acids.

The chain combines TRBV6-6 with TRBJ1-1, with D uncertain. The ends were cut back, 7 bases at V and 4 bases at J, with 16 bases in the middle. Germline CDR1 and CDR2: MNHNY and SVGAGI (reference sequence). This CDR3 region has 14 residues. CDR3 nucleotides: TGTGCCAGCACCGACTCAGGTGGGCTCACTGAAGCTTTCTTT. Amino acids: CASTDSGGLTEAFF.

This clonotype was observed a handful of times. V gene TRBV4-1 combines with J gene TRBJ1-1; 9 bases agree with TRBD1. J lost 1 base, V lost 7 bases, and 7 bases had no gene match. CDR3 length: 15 amino acids. CDR1 is MGHRA and CDR2 is YSYEKL in the germline V gene. For the CDR3, the DNA is TGCGCCAGCAAGAGGGACAGGGAGTGGAACACTGAAGCTTTCTTT. Residues: CASKRDREWNTEAFF.

This clonotype appeared a few times. This rearrangement joins TRBV11-2 to TRBJ1-4, with TRBD1 matching 9 bases. This CDR3 region has 15 residues. J lost 4 bases, V lost 5 bases, and 5 bases had no gene match. Germline lookup yields CDR1 SGHAT and CDR2 FQNNGV. CDR3 sequence: CASSQDRGHNEKLFF. The DNA of the CDR3 is TGTGCCAGCAGCCAGGACAGGGGACATAATGAAAAACTGTTTTTT.

This clonotype was seen at least ten times. The gene calls are TRBV28 and TRBJ2-5, with D perhaps matching TRBD1 (5 bases). Germline-derived CDR1 and CDR2 are MDHEN and SYDVKM. The CDR3 extends over 14 amino acids. With 2 bases removed from V and 5 bases from J, the gap between germline ends came to 12 bases. DNA of the CDR3: TGTGCCAGCAGTTTAACCAGACAGAGCGAGACCCAGTACTTC. It specifies CASSLTRQSETQYF. Variable domain in full (rest from reference TRBV28 and TRBJ2-5): DVKVTQSSRYLVKRTGEKVFLECVQDMDHENMFWYRQDPGLGLRLIYFSYDVKMKEKGDIPEGYSVSREKKERFSLILESASTNQTSMYLCASSLTRQSETQYFGPGTRLLVL.

This clonotype has ten or more counts. The DNA for the CDR3 is TGTGCCAGCAGCTTACAGGGGGCCCCTAATGAAAAACTGTTTTTT. It is translated as CASSLQGAPNEKLFF. V is TRBV7-9 and J is TRBJ1-4, with TRBD1 identical over 8 bases. Germline V CDR1 and CDR2: SEHNR, FQNEAQ (reference sequence). The V gene end was trimmed by 2 bases and the J gene end by 3 bases; junction bases not matched to a gene: 2. The CDR3 is 15 residues long.

The chain has TRBV14 and TRBJ2-7; D may be TRBD1 or TRBD2 (5 bases each). From germline, CDR1 is SGHDN and CDR2 FVKESK. The CDR3 length is 16 residues. V was shortened by 1 base and J by 2 bases, with 15 bases between the two germline ends. This CDR3 is CASSQVWGPSTYEQYF. The CDR3, as DNA: TGTGCCAGCAGCCAAGTTTGGGGACCTTCCACCTACGAGCAGTACTTC.